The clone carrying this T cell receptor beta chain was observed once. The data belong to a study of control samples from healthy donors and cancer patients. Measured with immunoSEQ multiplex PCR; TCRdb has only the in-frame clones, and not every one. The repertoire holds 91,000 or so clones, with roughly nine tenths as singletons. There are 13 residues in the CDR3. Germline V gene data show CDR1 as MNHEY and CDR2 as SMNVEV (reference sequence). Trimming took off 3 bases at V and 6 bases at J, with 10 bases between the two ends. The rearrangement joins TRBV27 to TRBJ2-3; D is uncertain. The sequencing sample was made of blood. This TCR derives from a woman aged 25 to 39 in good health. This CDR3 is CASSFSGRDTQYF. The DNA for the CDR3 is TGTGCCAGCAGTTTTTCGGGTCGCGATACGCAGTATTTT.